This is a list of T cell receptor beta chains from one sample in a study of PD-1 blockade in classical Hodgkin lymphoma. Produced via immunoSEQ multiplex PCR; TCRdb's table is partial and in-frame only. The table shows about 100,000 clones, with around 89% occurring only once. The material was peripheral blood mononuclear cells (PBMCs), obtained before the second cycle of nivolumab. All receptors derive from a human donor with classical Hodgkin lymphoma. Each CDR3 is given with its conserved first and last residue. D genes are given only for firm matches. Size is stated for part of the rows, as once, few or many counts, or as a class when the clone is expanded.

TRBD1 few TRBJ2-7 TRBV2 CASTWTGTREQYF TGTGCCAGCACCTGGACAGGGACCCGCGAGCAGTACTTC
- - TRBJ1-2 TRBV30 CAWSGAWGYGYTF TGTGCCTGGAGTGGGGCCTGGGGCTATGGCTACACCTTC
TRBD2 few TRBJ2-7 TRBV9 CASSVDLGRAYEQYF TGTGCCAGCAGCGTAGACTTAGGGAGGGCCTACGAGCAGTACTTC
- once TRBJ1-5 TRBV19 CASSIDPRHDVAHQPQHF TGTGCCAGTAGTATAGACCCGCGACATGACGTGGCCCATCAGCCCCAGCATTTT
TRBD2 - TRBJ2-5 TRBV4-1 CASSPGLGVGTQYF TGCGCCAGCAGCCCGGGACTAGGGGTGGGGACCCAGTACTTC
TRBD2 - TRBJ2-5 TRBV2 CASSTSGGPQETQYF TGTGCCAGCAGCACTAGCGGGGGACCCCAAGAGACCCAGTACTTC
TRBD2 - TRBJ2-7 TRBV10-3 CAIRGLAPSDEQYF TGTGCCATCAGGGGACTAGCCCCTAGCGACGAGCAGTACTTC
- - TRBJ1-1 TRBV10-3 CAISRAPNTEAFF TGTGCCATCAGCCGGGCCCCGAACACTGAAGCTTTCTTT
TRBD1 few TRBJ1-1 TRBV18 CASSPTQGAYTEAFF TGTGCCAGCTCACCCACACAGGGGGCATACACTGAAGCTTTCTTT
- - TRBJ2-2 TRBV29-1 CSVGRDGNPGELFF TGCAGCGTTGGCCGGGACGGTAATCCCGGGGAGCTGTTTTTT
- - TRBJ1-4 TRBV7-8 CASSRGRTNEKLFF TGTGCCAGCAGCAGGGGACGGACTAATGAAAAACTGTTTTTT